A selection of T cell receptor beta chains follows, all from one sample in a study of blood T cell repertoires in COVID-19. Produced via immunoSEQ multiplex PCR; TCRdb's table is partial and in-frame only. The table has tens of thousands of clones, roughly 84% seen once; the top ten hold around 11%. Specimen: peripheral blood. The receptor set was obtained from a man aged 65 to 85 with acute or convalescent COVID-19. CDR3s include the opening cysteine and the closing phenylalanine or tryptophan. D genes are given only for firm matches. For some rows the clone size is stated as once, few or many, or as a class when expanded; others skip it.

.	TRBV3-1/TRBV3-2	once	TRBJ1-2	CASSQEVGARKRSGYTF	TGTGCCAGCAGCCAAGAGGTAGGGGCTAGGAAAAGAAGTGGCTACACCTTC
.	TRBV5-1	.	TRBJ2-7	CASSLAGQGYEQYF	TGCGCCAGCAGCTTGGCAGGGCAGGGATACGAGCAGTACTTC
TRBD2	TRBV5-4	.	TRBJ2-5	CASSPLGASGEGETQYF	TGTGCCAGCAGCCCACTCGGGGCTAGCGGGGAGGGTGAGACCCAGTACTTC
.	TRBV10-2	.	TRBJ2-3	CASSEGQVAADTQYF	TGCGCCAGCAGTGAAGGCCAGGTTGCCGCAGATACGCAGTATTTT
.	TRBV11-2	.	TRBJ2-7	CASSPRWGLSPYEQYF	TGTGCCAGCAGCCCCCGTTGGGGGCTTAGTCCCTACGAGCAGTACTTC
TRBD1	TRBV7-2	.	TRBJ2-7	CASSYSGTGRYEQYF	TGTGCCAGCAGCTATTCCGGGACAGGCCGCTACGAGCAGTACTTC
TRBD2	TRBV4-2	once	TRBJ2-3	CASSPTVAGGITDTQYF	TGTGCCAGCAGCCCGACTGTAGCGGGGGGGATCACAGATACGCAGTATTTT
.	TRBV30	.	TRBJ1-2	CAWTKGGQLNGYTF	TGTGCCTGGACCAAGGGCGGACAGCTCAATGGCTACACCTTC
TRBD1	TRBV5-5	.	TRBJ1-2	CASRQGQGHYGYTF	TGTGCCAGCAGGCAGGGACAGGGCCACTATGGCTACACCTTC
TRBD2	TRBV5-4	.	TRBJ2-3	CASSPTGGSTDTQYF	TGTGCCAGCAGCCCAACGGGGGGGAGCACAGATACGCAGTATTTT
TRBD1	TRBV7-3	.	TRBJ1-1	CASSQGGGASTEAFF	TGTGCCAGCAGCCAAGGGGGCGGGGCTTCCACTGAAGCTTTCTTT
TRBD1	TRBV28	.	TRBJ2-7	CASSGQFYSYEQYF	TGTGCCAGCTCGGGACAGTTCTACTCCTACGAGCAGTACTTC
.	TRBV11-2	.	TRBJ1-4	CASSSGQFFNEKLFF	TGTGCCAGCAGCTCGGGACAATTCTTTAATGAAAAACTGTTTTTT
TRBD1	TRBV9	.	TRBJ1-2	CASSVEGQGTYYGYTF	TGTGCCAGCAGCGTAGAGGGACAGGGCACTTACTATGGCTACACCTTC
.	TRBV19	once	TRBJ2-5	CASSSLGETQYF	TGTGCCAGTAGTTCGCTCGGAGAGACCCAGTACTTC
.	TRBV6-5	.	TRBJ1-5	CASTRDNNQPQHF	TGTGCCAGCACCCGGGACAACAATCAGCCCCAGCATTTT
.	TRBV28	few	TRBJ2-4	CASSTSGVGDIQYF	TGTGCCAGCAGTACCTCGGGAGTCGGGGACATTCAGTACTTC
TRBD1	TRBV29-1	.	TRBJ2-3	CSVEDWGQGSTDTQYF	TGCAGCGTTGAAGATTGGGGACAGGGAAGCACAGATACGCAGTATTTT
.	TRBV28	.	TRBJ1-2	CASSRQLNYGYTF	TGTGCCAGCAGTCGACAGCTGAACTATGGCTACACCTTC
TRBD1	TRBV19	few	TRBJ2-2	CASSRDRGSITGELFF	TGTGCCAGTAGTCGGGACAGGGGAAGTATCACCGGGGAGCTGTTTTTT
TRBD1	TRBV14	.	TRBJ1-2	CASSQDLGQGYGYTF	TGTGCCAGCAGCCAAGATCTGGGACAGGGGTATGGCTACACCTTC